This T cell receptor beta chain was captured by sequencing in a study of T cell responses to AZD1222 COVID-19 vaccine. Overall study: Investigators merged groups given second doses at roughly 4 or roughly 12 weeks. Study-wide results and limits: Across the whole spike, CD4 TCRs peaked at regions 160-218 and 743-854. Spike-specific TCR repertoires showed rising breadth and depth after two AZD1222 doses. Donors were mostly white British, more females; clonal diversity possibly underestimated.

CDR1 MNHEY and CDR2 SMNVEV come from the germline V gene (reference sequence). V lost 3 bases to trimming and J lost 0 bases, with 17 bases between them. There are 17 residues in the CDR3. The data were produced by immunoSEQ multiplex PCR, yet TCRdb's version contains in-frame clones alone and is incomplete. The sample holds some 84,000 clones, just over 85% seen once. With respect to this clone: Its antigen is not identified.

V and J are TRBV27 and TRBJ1-2; weak D call: TRBD1 (6 bases). The sequence derives from an adult in good health. The sequenced sample was peripheral blood, obtained on day 0 of AZD1222 vaccination. The CDR3 protein is CASSFVGQTTSNYGYTF. CDR3 nucleotides: TGTGCCAGCAGTTTCGTTGGACAGACGACCTCTAACTATGGCTACACCTTC.